The clone carrying this T cell receptor (beta chain) came up once. Only in-frame clones appear in the TCRdb table, and some are missing; sequencing was by immunoSEQ multiplex PCR. The table has about 100,000 clones, roughly 87% seen once; the top ten hold 15% to 20%. The record originates from a study of control samples from healthy donors and cancer patients. This CDR3 region has 16 residues. The ends lost 6 bases at V and 4 bases at J; junction bases unmatched: 8. The germline V gene has CDR1 SNHLY and CDR2 FYNNEI. V and J are TRBV2 and TRBJ2-1, with 11 positions matching TRBD2. This TCR was sampled from a woman aged 45-65 years in good health. The sample was blood. In nucleotides, the CDR3 is TGTGCCAGCAGCGTTCTTGCTAGCGGGGGGTACAATGAGCAGTTCTTC. It codes for CASSVLASGGYNEQFF.